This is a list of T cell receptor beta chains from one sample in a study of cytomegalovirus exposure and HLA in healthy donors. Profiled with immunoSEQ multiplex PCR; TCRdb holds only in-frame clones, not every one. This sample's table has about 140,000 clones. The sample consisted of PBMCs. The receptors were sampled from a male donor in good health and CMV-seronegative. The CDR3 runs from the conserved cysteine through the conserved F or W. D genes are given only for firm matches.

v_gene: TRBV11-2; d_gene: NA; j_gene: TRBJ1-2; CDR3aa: CASSLARSGYTF; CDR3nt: TGTGCCAGCAGTTTAGCGAGGTCTGGCTACACCTTC
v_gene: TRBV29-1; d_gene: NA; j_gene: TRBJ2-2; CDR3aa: CSARRPGSGELFF; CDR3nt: TGCAGCGCAAGAAGACCGGGTTCCGGGGAGCTGTTTTTT
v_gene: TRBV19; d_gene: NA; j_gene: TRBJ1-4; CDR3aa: CASSGGLREKLFF; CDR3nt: TGTGCCAGTAGTGGAGGGCTTCGCGAAAAACTGTTTTTT
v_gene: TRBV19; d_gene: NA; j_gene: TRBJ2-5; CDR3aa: CASSGGARETQYF; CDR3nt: TGTGCCAGTAGTGGGGGGGCTCGGGAGACCCAGTACTTC
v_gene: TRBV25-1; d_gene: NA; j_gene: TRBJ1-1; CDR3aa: CASSARENTEAFF; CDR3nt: TGTGCCAGCAGTGCGAGGGAGAACACTGAAGCTTTCTTT
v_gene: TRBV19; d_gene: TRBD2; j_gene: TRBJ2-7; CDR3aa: CASSIVLAGDYEQYF; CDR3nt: TGTGCCAGTAGTATAGTCCTAGCGGGGGACTACGAGCAGTACTTC
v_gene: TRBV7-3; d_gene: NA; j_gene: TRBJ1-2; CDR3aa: CASSLSGQTYTF; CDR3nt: TGTGCCAGCAGCTTAAGTGGACAGACCTACACCTTC
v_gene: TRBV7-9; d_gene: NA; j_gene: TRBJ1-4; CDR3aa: CASSSHRAVGEKLFF; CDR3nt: TGTGCCAGCAGCTCCCACAGGGCGGTTGGGGAAAAACTGTTTTTT
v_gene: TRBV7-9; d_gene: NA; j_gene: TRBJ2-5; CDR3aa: CASSLGRVYQETQYF; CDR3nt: TGTGCCAGCAGCTTAGGCAGGGTGTACCAAGAGACCCAGTACTTC
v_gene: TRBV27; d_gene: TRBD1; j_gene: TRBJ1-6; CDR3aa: CASSPETGRSYNSPLHF; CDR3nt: TGTGCCAGCAGTCCAGAGACAGGGAGGTCCTATAATTCACCCCTCCACTTT
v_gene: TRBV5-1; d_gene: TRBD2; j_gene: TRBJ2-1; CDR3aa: CASSLSTSGGAVNNEQFF; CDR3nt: TGCGCCAGCAGCTTGAGCACTAGCGGGGGGGCGGTGAACAATGAGCAGTTCTTC
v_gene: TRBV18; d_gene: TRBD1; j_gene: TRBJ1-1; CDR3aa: CASSQAAGGRSNTEAFF; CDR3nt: TGTGCCAGCTCACAGGCCGCAGGGGGCAGGAGTAACACTGAAGCTTTCTTT
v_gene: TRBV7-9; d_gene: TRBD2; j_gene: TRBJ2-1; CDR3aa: CAASGGGIYNEQFF; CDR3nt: TGTGCCGCCTCGGGGGGTGGTATTTACAATGAGCAGTTCTTC
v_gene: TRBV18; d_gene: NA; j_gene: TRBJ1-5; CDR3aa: CASSPAGPDIQPQHF; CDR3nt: TGTGCCAGCTCCCCAGCGGGCCCCGATATTCAGCCCCAGCATTTT
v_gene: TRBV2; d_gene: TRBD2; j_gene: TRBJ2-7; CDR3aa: CASSPGLAISEQYF; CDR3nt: TGTGCCAGCAGTCCGGGACTAGCAATCTCCGAGCAGTACTTC
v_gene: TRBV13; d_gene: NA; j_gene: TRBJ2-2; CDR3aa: CASSLPNTGELFF; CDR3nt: TGTGCCAGCAGCTTACCTAACACCGGGGAGCTGTTTTTT
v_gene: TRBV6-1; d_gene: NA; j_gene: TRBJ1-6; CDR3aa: CASRPARGLYSPLHF; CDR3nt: TGTGCCAGCAGGCCGGCAAGGGGACTCTATTCACCCCTCCACTTT
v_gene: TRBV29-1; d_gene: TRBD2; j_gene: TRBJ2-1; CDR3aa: CSVDLAGSYNEQFF; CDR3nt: TGCAGCGTTGACCTAGCGGGGAGCTACAATGAGCAGTTCTTC
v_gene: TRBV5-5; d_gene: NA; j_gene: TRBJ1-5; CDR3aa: CASSFTDNQPQHF; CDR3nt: TGTGCCAGCAGCTTTACTGACAATCAGCCCCAGCATTTT
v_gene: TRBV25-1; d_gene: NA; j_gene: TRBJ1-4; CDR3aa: CASSELWGPNEKLFF; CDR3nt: TGTGCCAGCAGTGAATTATGGGGCCCTAATGAAAAACTGTTTTTT
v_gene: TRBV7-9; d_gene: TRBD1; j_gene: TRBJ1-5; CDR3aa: CASSLGAGTGLDQPQHF; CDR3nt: TGTGCCAGCAGCTTAGGTGCCGGGACAGGGCTGGATCAGCCCCAGCATTTT
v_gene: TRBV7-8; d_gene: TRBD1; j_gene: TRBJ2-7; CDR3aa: CASSMQTGNHEQYF; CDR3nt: TGTGCCAGCAGCATGCAGACAGGGAACCACGAGCAGTACTTC
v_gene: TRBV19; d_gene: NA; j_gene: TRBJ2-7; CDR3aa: CASSIFGAAYGEQYF; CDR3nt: TGTGCCAGTAGTATTTTTGGCGCGGCCTATGGAGAGCAGTACTTC
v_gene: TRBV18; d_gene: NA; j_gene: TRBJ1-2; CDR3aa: CASSVLRGKDRGYTF; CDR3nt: TGTGCCAGCTCGGTCTTGAGAGGAAAAGACAGAGGCTACACCTTC
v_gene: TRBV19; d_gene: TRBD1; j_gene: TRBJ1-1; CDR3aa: CASTPQRGTGYTEAFF; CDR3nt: TGTGCCAGTACGCCCCAACGGGGGACAGGGTACACTGAAGCTTTCTTT
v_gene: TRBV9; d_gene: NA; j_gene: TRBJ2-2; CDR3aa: CASSVGLNTGELFF; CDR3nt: TGTGCCAGCAGCGTAGGACTGAACACCGGGGAGCTGTTTTTT
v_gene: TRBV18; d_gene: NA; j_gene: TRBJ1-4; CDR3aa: CASSPGREREKLFF; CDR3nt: TGTGCCAGCTCACCAGGGAGAGAACGAGAAAAACTGTTTTTT
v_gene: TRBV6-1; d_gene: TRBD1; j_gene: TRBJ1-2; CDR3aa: CATWTGRFGYTF; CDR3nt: TGTGCCACCTGGACAGGGAGATTCGGCTACACCTTC
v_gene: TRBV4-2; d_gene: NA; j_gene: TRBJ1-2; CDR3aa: CASSQDRGNYGYTF; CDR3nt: TGTGCCAGCAGCCAAGACAGAGGCAACTATGGCTACACCTTC